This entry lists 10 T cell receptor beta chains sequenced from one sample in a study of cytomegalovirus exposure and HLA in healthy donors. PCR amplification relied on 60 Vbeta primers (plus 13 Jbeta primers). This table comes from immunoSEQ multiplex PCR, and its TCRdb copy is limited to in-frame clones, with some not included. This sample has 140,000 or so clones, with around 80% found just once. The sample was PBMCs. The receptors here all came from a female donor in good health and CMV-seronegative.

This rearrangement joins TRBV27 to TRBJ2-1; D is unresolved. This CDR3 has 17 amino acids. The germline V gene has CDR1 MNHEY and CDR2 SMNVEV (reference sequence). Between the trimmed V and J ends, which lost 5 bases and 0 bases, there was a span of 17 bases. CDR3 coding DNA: TGTGCCAGCAGTCCACGGCCGCGGCCCCGCTCCTACAATGAGCAGTTCTTC. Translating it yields CASSPRPRPRSYNEQFF.

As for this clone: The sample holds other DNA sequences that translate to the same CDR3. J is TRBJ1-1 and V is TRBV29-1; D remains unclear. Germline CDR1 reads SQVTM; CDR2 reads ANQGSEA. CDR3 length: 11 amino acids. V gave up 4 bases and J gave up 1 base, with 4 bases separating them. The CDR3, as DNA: TGCAGCGTTGCCAGGAACACTGAAGCTTTCTTT. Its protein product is CSVARNTEAFF.

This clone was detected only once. The CDR3 loop reads CASSLVGVHRDTHNSPLHF. CDR3 sequence (DNA): TGTGCCAGCAGCTTAGTGGGGGTGCACCGGGACACCCATAATTCACCCCTCCACTTT. V is TRBV7-8 and J is TRBJ1-6; a weak D match, TRBD1 (6 bases). Germline-derived CDR1 and CDR2 are SGHVS and FQNEAQ. Trimming stripped 1 base from V and 5 bases from J, with 21 bases between. This CDR3 is built from 19 residues.

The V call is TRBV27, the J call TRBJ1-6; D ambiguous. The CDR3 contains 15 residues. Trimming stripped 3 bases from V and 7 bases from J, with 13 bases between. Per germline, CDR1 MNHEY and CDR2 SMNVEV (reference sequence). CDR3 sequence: CASSFSTGGNSPLHF. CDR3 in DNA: TGTGCCAGCAGTTTTTCCACGGGTGGGAATTCACCCCTCCACTTT.

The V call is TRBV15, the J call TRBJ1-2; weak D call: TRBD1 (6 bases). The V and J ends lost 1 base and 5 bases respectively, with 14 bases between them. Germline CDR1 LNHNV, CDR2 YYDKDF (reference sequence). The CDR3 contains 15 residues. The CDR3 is CATSRGAGARYGYTF. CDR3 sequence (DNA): TGTGCCACCAGCAGAGGGGCAGGGGCCAGGTATGGCTACACCTTC.

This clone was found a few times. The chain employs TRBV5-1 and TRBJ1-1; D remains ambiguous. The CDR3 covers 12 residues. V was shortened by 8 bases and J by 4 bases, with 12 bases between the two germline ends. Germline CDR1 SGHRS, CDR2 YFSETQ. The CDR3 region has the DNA TGCGCCAGTAGGGAGGGTGGCACTGAAGCTTTCTTT. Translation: CASREGGTEAFF.

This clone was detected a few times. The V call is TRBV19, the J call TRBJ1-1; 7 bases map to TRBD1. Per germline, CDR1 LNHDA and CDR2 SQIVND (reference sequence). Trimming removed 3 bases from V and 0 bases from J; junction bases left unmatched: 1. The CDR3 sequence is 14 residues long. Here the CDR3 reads CASSMGQLNTEAFF. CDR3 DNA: TGTGCCAGTAGTATGGGACAGCTGAACACTGAAGCTTTCTTT.

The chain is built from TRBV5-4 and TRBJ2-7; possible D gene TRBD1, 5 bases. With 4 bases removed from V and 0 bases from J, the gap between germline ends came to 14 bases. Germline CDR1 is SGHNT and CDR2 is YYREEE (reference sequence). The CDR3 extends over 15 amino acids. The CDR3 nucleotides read TGTGCCAGCAGCCCCTACAGGACACCCTCCTACGAGCAGTACTTC. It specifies CASSPYRTPSYEQYF.

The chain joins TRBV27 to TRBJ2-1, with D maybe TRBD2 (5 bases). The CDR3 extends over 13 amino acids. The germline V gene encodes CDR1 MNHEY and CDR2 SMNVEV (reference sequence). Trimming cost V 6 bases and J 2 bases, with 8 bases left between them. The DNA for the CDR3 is TGTGCCAGCAGCCAAGCGGCCTACAATGAGCAGTTCTTC. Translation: CASSQAAYNEQFF.

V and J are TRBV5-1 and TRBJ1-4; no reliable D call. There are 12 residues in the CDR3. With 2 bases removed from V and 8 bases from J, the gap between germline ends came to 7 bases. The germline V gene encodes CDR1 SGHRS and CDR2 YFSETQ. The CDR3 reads CASSFSGEKLFF. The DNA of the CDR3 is TGCGCCAGCAGCTTTTCAGGCGAAAAACTGTTTTTT.